This T cell receptor beta chain was identified in a study of OX40 agonist ivuxolimab in advanced cancers. Study-wide context: Partial responses were recorded for three patients, including one with hepatocellular carcinoma and two with cutaneous melanoma.

The CDR3 consists of 16 residues. Germline V gene data show CDR1 as SGHVS and CDR2 as FQNEAQ. Trimming took 7 bases from V and 2 from J; bases not matched to a gene: 5. Generated by immunoSEQ multiplex PCR, the TCRdb table keeps only in-frame clones and is missing some. The data contain 35,000 or so clones, 70% to 85% of them singletons. The starting material was CD4+ or CD8+ T cells sorted from blood, obtained in a trial of the OX40 agonist ivuxolimab. The TCR sequence derives from an adult with an advanced solid tumor such as melanoma, head and neck, liver or kidney cancer. The chain couples TRBV7-8 to TRBJ2-1; 13 nucleotides line up with TRBD2. The DNA for the CDR3 is TGTGCCAGCACCCGTACTAGCGGGGGGGCCTACAATGAGCAGTTCTTC. This sequence encodes CASTRTSGGAYNEQFF.